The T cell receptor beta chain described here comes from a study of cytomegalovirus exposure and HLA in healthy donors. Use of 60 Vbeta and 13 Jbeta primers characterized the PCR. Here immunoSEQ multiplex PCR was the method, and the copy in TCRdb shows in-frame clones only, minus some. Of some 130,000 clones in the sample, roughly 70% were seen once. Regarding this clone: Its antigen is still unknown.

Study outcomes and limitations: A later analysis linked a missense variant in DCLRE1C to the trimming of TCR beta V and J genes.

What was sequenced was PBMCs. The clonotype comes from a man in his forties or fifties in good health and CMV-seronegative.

The CDR3 is CASSFQNSYEQYF. The CDR3 region has the DNA TGCGCCAGCAGCTTCCAGAATTCATACGAGCAGTACTTC. The V call is TRBV5-1, the J call TRBJ2-7; no firm D call. Trimming cost V 2 bases and J 4 bases, with 10 bases left between them. The CDR3 totals 13 residues. Per germline, CDR1 SGHRS and CDR2 YFSETQ.